This is a list of T cell receptor beta chains from one sample in a study of cytomegalovirus exposure and HLA in healthy donors. Assay used: immunoSEQ multiplex PCR; TCRdb lists only in-frame clones, some missing. The profile shows approximately 160,000 clones, 75% to 90% of them singletons. The sequenced material came from PBMCs. These receptors came from a human donor in good health. Both conserved end residues are part of each CDR3. A D gene is named only where the DNA matches it firmly.

CDR3aa	v_gene	j_gene	d_gene
CASSSSGVYEQYF	TRBV11-2	TRBJ2-7	.
CASSWSWNSNQPQHF	TRBV19	TRBJ1-5	.
CSVAVSTRELFF	TRBV29-1	TRBJ2-2	.
CASSVEGVGTEAFF	TRBV9	TRBJ1-1	.
CASSIRGPGYGYTF	TRBV27	TRBJ1-2	TRBD1
CASSQELGLGFINEQYF	TRBV4-2	TRBJ2-7	.
CASSWRQGPAEAFF	TRBV12-1	TRBJ1-1	.
CASSKRGTRTGQETQYF	TRBV21-1	TRBJ2-5	.
CASSFREEFWTEAFF	TRBV5-1	TRBJ1-1	.
CASSQAAQRGGLGTDTQYF	TRBV4-1	TRBJ2-3	TRBD2
CASSLDGVLARDTQYF	TRBV5-1	TRBJ2-3	.
CASAFEGSYGYTF	TRBV6-5	TRBJ1-2	.
CASSHPGLGSYEQYF	TRBV4-1	TRBJ2-7	.
CASSSDRGNNGELFF	TRBV5-1	TRBJ2-2	TRBD1
CASSKAARRGLKTEAFF	TRBV19	TRBJ1-1	TRBD1
CASSAPGQTEAFF	TRBV2	TRBJ1-1	TRBD1
CSSSLAGTGFNTEAFF	TRBV7-9	TRBJ1-1	.
CASSYSSGGVEQYF	TRBV6-6	TRBJ2-7	TRBD2
CASSFTQGYGYTF	TRBV5-6	TRBJ1-2	.
CSVEARYGYTF	TRBV29-1	TRBJ1-2	.
CSAPLWTANYGYTF	TRBV29-1	TRBJ1-2	.
CASSPRTDYGYTF	TRBV18	TRBJ1-2	.
CASSILGRNTEAFF	TRBV19	TRBJ1-1	.
CASGNRRDGYTF	TRBV6-6	TRBJ1-2	.
CASSTGTVNTEAFF	TRBV9	TRBJ1-1	TRBD1
CASSQPYGGGGKDTEAFF	TRBV16	TRBJ1-1	TRBD1
CASSSGTDNQPQHF	TRBV5-1	TRBJ1-5	TRBD1
CASSLDTGGGETQYF	TRBV11-3	TRBJ2-5	TRBD1
CASSWDTTREAFF	TRBV11-3	TRBJ1-1	.
CASSLNAGTGGGETEAFF	TRBV7-8	TRBJ1-1	TRBD1
CSVIRGQSYEQYF	TRBV29-1	TRBJ2-7	TRBD1
CASTISGGLTYEQYF	TRBV11-2	TRBJ2-7	TRBD2
CASSFSVAGNNEQFF	TRBV5-1	TRBJ2-1	TRBD2
CASSLDRNNSPLHF	TRBV5-4	TRBJ1-6	TRBD1
CASSSDSYGYTF	TRBV6-5	TRBJ1-2	.
CASSQKHQVYNEQFF	TRBV4-3	TRBJ2-1	.
CASSDLQGSGYTF	TRBV2	TRBJ1-2	TRBD1